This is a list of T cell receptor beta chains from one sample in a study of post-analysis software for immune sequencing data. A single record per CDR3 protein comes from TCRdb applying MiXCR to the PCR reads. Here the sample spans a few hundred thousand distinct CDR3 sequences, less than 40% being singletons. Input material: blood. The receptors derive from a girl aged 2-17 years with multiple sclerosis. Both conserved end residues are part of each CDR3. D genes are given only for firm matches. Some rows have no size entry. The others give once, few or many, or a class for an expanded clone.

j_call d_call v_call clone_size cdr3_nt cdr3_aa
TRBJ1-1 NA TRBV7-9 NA TGTGCCAGCAGCTTATCCGGACAGAACACTGAAGCTTTCTTT CASSLSGQNTEAFF
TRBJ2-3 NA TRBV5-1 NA TGCGCCAGCAGCTTGCATGGTAGCCCAAGCACAGATACGCAGTATTTT CASSLHGSPSTDTQYF
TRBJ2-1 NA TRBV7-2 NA TGTGCCAGCAGCTTATCTTCTGTCGGCTTGGGACTTTACAATGAGCAGTTCTTC CASSLSSVGLGLYNEQFF
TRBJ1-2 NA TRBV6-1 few TGTGCCAGCAGTCCTTCACCATTCTATGGCTACACCTTC CASSPSPFYGYTF
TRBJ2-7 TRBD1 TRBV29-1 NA TGCAGCGGTAAGACAGGGGTCGGCTACGAGCAGTACTTC CSGKTGVGYEQYF
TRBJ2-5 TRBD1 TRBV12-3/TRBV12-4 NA TGTGCCAGCAGACCATATTCAGGGGGCCGGGAGACCCAGTACTTC CASRPYSGGRETQYF
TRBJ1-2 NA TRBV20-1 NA TGCAGTGCTAGAAGGGGGGAAGGCTATGGCTACACCTTC CSARRGEGYGYTF
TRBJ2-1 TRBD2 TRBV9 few TGTGCCAGCAGCGTAAGCGGGGGGGCCGGCAATGAGCAGTTCTTC CASSVSGGAGNEQFF
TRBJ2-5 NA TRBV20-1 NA TGCAGTGCTGGAGAAGCCCCACAAGAGACCCAGTACTTC CSAGEAPQETQYF
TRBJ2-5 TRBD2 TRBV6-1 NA TGTGCCGGCAGTGACATATCGCTAGCGGGGGAGCAAGAGACCCAGTACTTC CAGSDISLAGEQETQYF
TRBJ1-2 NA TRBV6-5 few TGTGCCAGCAGCCGGCAAAGTCGGGGGCCGAAGGGCTACACCTTC CASSRQSRGPKGYTF
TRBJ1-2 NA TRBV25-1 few TGTGCCAGCAGTGCCAGGTTGGGCGACAGGCGGGGGGGCTACACCTTC CASSARLGDRRGGYTF
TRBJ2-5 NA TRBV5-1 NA TGCGCCAGCAGCAGGCCAAAAGAGACCCAGTACTTC CASSRPKETQYF
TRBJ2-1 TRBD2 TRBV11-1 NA TGTGCCAGCAGCGCGGCACTAGCGGGGGGTGGCAATGAGCAGTTCTTC CASSAALAGGGNEQFF
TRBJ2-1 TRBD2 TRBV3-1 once TGTGCCAGCAGCCGGACTAGCGGGGGTGACCCCTCCTACAATGAGCAGTTCTTC CASSRTSGGDPSYNEQFF
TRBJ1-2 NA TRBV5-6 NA TGTGCCAGCAGCTTGAAGAGCGCCCTAACTAACTATGGCTACACCTTC CASSLKSALTNYGYTF
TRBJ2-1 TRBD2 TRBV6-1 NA TGTGCCAGCCCGCCGGGACTAGCGGGAGATAATGAGCAGTTCTTC CASPPGLAGDNEQFF
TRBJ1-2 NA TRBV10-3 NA TGTGCCATCAGGTCGGGAGCCGGGGGATATGACTATGGCTACACCTTC CAIRSGAGGYDYGYTF
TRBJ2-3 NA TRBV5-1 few TGCGCCAGCAGCTTGGAACTTCTCACAGATACGCAGTATTTT CASSLELLTDTQYF
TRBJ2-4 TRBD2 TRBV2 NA TGTGCCAGCAGTGAAGGCCAGCGGGGGGGCCGAGGCATTCAGTACTTC CASSEGQRGGRGIQYF